This note documents a single TCR beta chain sequence. Its cognate antigen is unknown. At one boundary the junction diverges from the germline segment, which might be a read error. A modified ARM-PCR protocol with three rounds of nested PCR amplified TCRbeta. A single record per CDR3 protein comes from TCRdb applying MiXCR to the multiplex PCR reads. The data show approximately 90,000 distinct CDR3 sequences, 76% seen once. This sample's RNA came from whole unsorted tissue. This non-tumor lung sample came from over 3 cm beyond the tumor edge. The germline gives CDR1 LGHNT, CDR2 FRNRAP. The CDR3 totals 16 residues. The sample is drawn from a study of tumor and adjacent non-tumor tissue in lung cancer. Broader study findings: TCR diversity was significantly greater in tumor than normal lung tissue.

Specimen: distant non-tumor lung tissue. V gene TRBV12-5 combines with J gene TRBJ2-1; tentatively, D is TRBD1 (5 bases). The TCR was taken from a woman between 45 and 60 years old with non-small cell lung cancer. This CDR3 is CANGLIWAGHGREQFF. DNA for the CDR3: TGTGCTAATGGTTTGATATGGGCAGGGCACGGGCGTGAGCAGTTCTTC.